This T cell receptor (beta chain) came from a study of T cells in tuberculosis. Study overall: The T cells targeted glucose monomycolate, a mycobacterial lipid, via CD1B.

Sequencing of TCR-alpha and TCR-beta chains was unpaired. Some clones are missing from TCRdb's copy, which holds only in-frame ones; the method was immunoSEQ multiplex PCR. The top ten hold 9.5% to 15% of the sample, which has 54,000 or so clones, 80% to 85% seen once. This CDR3 has 16 residues. The V gene lost 4 bases and the J gene lost 4 bases, with 20 bases spanning the gap. The germline CDR1 and CDR2 sequences are SGHRS and YFSETQ. Cells were sorted from thawed PBMC rested overnight and stained with GMM-loaded CD1B tetramer, viability dye and anti-CD3. The CD1B tetramers carried C32 glucose monomycolate purified from Rhodococcus equi. Before cryopreservation, the sorted PBMC lost their CD14-expressing monocytes. Each donor contributed roughly 92,000 sorted tetramer-negative cells.

The sequence derives from an adult woman with latent tuberculosis. The V and J genes are TRBV5-1 and TRBJ1-1; no firm D call. Sequenced input: CD1b-GMM tetramer-negative cells sorted from PBMCs. CDR3 amino acids: CASSPTSPGVGTEAFF. CDR3 nucleotides: TGCGCCAGCAGCCCCACCTCCCCCGGGGTCGGCACTGAAGCTTTCTTT. Based on the CDR3 plus reference TRBV5-1 and TRBJ1-1, the full variable domain is KAGVTQTPRYLIKTRGQQVTLSCSPISGHRSVSWYQQTPGQGLQFLFEYFSETQRNKGNFPGRFSGRQFSNSRSEMNVSTLELGDSALYLCASSPTSPGVGTEAFFGQGTRLTVV.